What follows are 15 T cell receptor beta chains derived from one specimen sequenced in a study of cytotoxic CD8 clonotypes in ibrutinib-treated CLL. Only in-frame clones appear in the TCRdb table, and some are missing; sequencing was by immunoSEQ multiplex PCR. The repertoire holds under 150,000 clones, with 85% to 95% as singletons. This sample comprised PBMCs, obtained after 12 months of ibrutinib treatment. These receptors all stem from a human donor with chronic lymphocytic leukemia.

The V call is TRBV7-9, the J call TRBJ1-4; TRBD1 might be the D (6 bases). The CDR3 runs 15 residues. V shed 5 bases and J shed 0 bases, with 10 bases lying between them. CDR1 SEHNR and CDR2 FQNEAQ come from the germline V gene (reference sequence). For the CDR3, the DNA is TGTGCCAGCAGCCCCAAGGGGGCAACTAATGAAAAACTGTTTTTT. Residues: CASSPKGATNEKLFF.

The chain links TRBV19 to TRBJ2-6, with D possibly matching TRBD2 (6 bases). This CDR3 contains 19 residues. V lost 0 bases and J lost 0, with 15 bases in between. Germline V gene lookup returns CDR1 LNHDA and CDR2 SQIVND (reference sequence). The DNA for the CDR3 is TGTGCCAGTAGTATAGAGGGAGGCAGGTCCTACTCTGGGGCCAACGTCCTGACTTTC. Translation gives CASSIEGGRSYSGANVLTF.

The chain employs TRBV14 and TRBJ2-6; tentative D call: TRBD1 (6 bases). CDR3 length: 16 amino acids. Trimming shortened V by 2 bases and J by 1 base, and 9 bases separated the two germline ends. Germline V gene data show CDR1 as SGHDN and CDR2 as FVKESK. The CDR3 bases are TGTGCCAGCAGCCAATTAACAGGGTCTGGGGCCAACGTCCTGACTTTC. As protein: CASSQLTGSGANVLTF.

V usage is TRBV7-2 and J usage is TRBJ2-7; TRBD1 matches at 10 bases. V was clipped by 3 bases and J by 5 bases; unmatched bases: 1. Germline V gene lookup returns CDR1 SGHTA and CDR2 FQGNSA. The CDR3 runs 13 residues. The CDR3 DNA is TGTGCCAGCAGCTTGACAGGGGGCAACGAGCAGTACTTC. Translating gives CASSLTGGNEQYF. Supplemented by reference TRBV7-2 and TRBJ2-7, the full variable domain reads GAGVSQSPSNKVTEKGKDVELRCDPISGHTALYWYRQSLGQGLEFLIYFQGNSAPDKSGLPSDRFSAERTGGSVSTLTIQRTQQEDSAVYLCASSLTGGNEQYFGPGTRLTVT.

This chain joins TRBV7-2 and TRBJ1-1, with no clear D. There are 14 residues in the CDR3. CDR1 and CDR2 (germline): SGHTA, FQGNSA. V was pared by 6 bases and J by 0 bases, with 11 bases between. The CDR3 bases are TGTGCCAGCAGTTTGGGAGCCTTGAACACTGAAGCTTTCTTT. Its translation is CASSLGALNTEAFF.

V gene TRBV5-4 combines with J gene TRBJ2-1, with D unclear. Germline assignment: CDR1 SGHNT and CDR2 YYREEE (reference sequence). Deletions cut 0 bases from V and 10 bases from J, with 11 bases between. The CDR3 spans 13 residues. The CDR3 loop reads CASSLEDRREQFF. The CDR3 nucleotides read TGTGCCAGCAGCTTGGAGGATAGGCGGGAGCAGTTCTTC.

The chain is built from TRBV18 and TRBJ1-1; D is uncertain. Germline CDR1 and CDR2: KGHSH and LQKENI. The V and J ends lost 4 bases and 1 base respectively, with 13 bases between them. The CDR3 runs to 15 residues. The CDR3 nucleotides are TGTGCCAGCTCACTAGGCGGGATACAGAACACTGAAGCTTTCTTT. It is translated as CASSLGGIQNTEAFF. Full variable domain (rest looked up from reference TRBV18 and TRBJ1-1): NAGVMQNPRHLVRRRGQEARLRCSPMKGHSHVYWYRQLPEEGLKFMVYLQKENIIDESGMPKERFSAEFPKEGPSILRIQQVVRGDSAAYFCASSLGGIQNTEAFFGQGTRLTVV.

The CDR3 is CASSFAGEETQYF. The CDR3 DNA sequence: TGTGCCAGCAGCTTTGCAGGGGAAGAGACCCAGTACTTC. The chain carries TRBV7-3 and TRBJ2-5; the D gene is possibly TRBD1 (6 bases). The CDR3 has 13 amino acids. Between the trimmed V and J ends, which lost 3 bases and 3 bases, there was a span of 8 bases. Germline values: CDR1 SGHTA, CDR2 FQGTGA.

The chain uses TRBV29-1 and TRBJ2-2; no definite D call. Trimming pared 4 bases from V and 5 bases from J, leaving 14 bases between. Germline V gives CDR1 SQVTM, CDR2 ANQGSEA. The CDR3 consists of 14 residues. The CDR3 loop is CSVVRERATGELFF. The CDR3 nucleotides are TGCAGCGTTGTTAGGGAAAGGGCGACCGGGGAGCTGTTTTTT.

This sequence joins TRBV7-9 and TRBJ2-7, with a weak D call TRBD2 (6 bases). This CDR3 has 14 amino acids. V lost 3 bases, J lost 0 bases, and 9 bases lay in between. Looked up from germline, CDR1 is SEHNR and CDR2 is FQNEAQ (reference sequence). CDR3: CASSFGGASYEQYF. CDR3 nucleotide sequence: TGTGCCAGCAGCTTCGGCGGGGCCTCCTACGAGCAGTACTTC.

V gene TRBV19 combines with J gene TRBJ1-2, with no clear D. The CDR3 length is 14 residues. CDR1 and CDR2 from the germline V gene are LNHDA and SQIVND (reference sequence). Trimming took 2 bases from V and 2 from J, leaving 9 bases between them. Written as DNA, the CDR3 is TGTGCCAGTAGTATATCGGGTCAGAACTATGGCTACACCTTC. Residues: CASSISGQNYGYTF.

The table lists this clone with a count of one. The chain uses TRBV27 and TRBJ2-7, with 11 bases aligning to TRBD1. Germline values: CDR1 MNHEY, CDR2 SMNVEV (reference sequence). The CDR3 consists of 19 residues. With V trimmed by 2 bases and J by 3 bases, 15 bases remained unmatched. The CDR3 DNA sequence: TGTGCCAGCAGTTTACACGGTTTCCCCGGTGGGACAGGGGGCTACGAGCAGTACTTC. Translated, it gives CASSLHGFPGGTGGYEQYF.

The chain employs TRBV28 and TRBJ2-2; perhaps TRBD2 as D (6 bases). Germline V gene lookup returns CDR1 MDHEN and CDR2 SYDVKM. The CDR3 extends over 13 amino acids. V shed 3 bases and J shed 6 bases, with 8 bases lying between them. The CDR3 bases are TGTGCCAGCAGTTTTTGGGGGGCCGGGGAGCTGTTTTTT. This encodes CASSFWGAGELFF.

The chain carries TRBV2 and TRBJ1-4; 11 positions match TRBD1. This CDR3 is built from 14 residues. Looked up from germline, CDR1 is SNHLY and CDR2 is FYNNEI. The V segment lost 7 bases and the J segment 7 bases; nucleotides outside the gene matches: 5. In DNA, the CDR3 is TGTGCCAGCATTGGTGGACAGGGGGCTGAAAAACTGTTTTTT. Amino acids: CASIGGQGAEKLFF.

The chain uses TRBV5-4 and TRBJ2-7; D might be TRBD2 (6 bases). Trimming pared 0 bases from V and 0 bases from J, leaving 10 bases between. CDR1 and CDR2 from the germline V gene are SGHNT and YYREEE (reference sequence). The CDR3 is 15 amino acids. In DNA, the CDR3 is TGTGCCAGCAGCTTGGGGGGGGTCAACTCCTACGAGCAGTACTTC. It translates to CASSLGGVNSYEQYF. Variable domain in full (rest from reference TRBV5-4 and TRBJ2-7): ETGVTQSPTHLIKTRGQQVTLRCSSQSGHNTVSWYQQALGQGPQFIFQYYREEENGRGNFPPRFSGLQFPNYSSELNVNALELDDSALYLCASSLGGVNSYEQYFGPGTRLTVT.